These 27 T cell receptor beta chains share one sample of origin, sequenced in a study of CD8 T cells in ankylosing spondylitis. TCRdb analysed the 5' RACE reads with MiXCR anew, one entry per CDR3 protein. The table records about 270,000 distinct CDR3 sequences, about 30% of them present only once. The sequencing input was blood, either unsorted or a sorted T cell fraction (not recorded which). The receptors originated from a male donor with ankylosing spondylitis or in good health (not recorded which).

This clonotype was counted a few times. The chain employs TRBV5-1 and TRBJ2-7; 9 nucleotides line up with TRBD2. The CDR3 sequence is 15 residues long. Germline V gene lookup returns CDR1 SGHRS and CDR2 YFSETQ. J lost 2 bases, V lost 0 bases, and 3 bases had no gene match. The CDR3 nucleotides are TGCGCCAGCAGCTTGGATGCTAGCGGGGCCTACGAGCAGTACTTC. Translating gives CASSLDASGAYEQYF.

The J gene is TRBJ2-1, the V gene TRBV12-3 or TRBV12-4; TRBD2 matches 9 bases. The CDR3 totals 15 residues. J gave up 5 bases and V 2 bases, and 4 bases lay outside the gene matches. The CDR3 DNA is TGTGCCAGCAGTTTACTAGCGGGGCTCAACAATGAGCAGTTCTTC. This codes for CASSLLAGLNNEQFF.

The rearrangement uses TRBV12-3 or TRBV12-4 and TRBJ2-2, with 10 bases lining up with TRBD2. There are 16 residues in the CDR3. The trim removed 2 bases at V and 4 bases at J, leaving 4 bases unmatched. The DNA for the CDR3 is TGTGCCAGCAGTTTAATAGCGGGGGGAGTCACCGGGGAGCTGTTTTTT. Its protein product is CASSLIAGGVTGELFF.

This chain joins TRBV6-5 and TRBJ1-3; D is undetermined. From germline, CDR1 is MNHEY and CDR2 SVGAGI. The CDR3 spans 11 residues. V was pared by 2 bases and J by 7 bases, with 3 bases between. The CDR3, as DNA: TGTGCCAGCAGTTACATGAACACCATATATTTT. Its translation is CASSYMNTIYF.

The sample holds one count of this clonotype. The chain uses TRBV6-5 and TRBJ2-1; D assignment may be TRBD1 or TRBD2 (5 bases each). V was cut by 2 bases and J by 10 bases, with 9 bases left in between. CDR1 and CDR2 from the germline V gene are MNHEY and SVGAGI. The CDR3 consists of 12 residues. This CDR3 reads CASSYGTAEQFF. CDR3 nucleotides: TGTGCCAGCAGTTACGGGACCGCAGAGCAGTTCTTC.

CDR3: CASSRGVSEQYF. DNA for the CDR3: TGTGCCAGCAGCCGGGGGGTATCCGAGCAGTACTTC. The V gene is TRBV7-9, the J gene TRBJ2-7; 7 nucleotides agree with TRBD2. The CDR3 runs to 12 residues. Germline V lookup: CDR1 SEHNR, CDR2 FQNEAQ (reference sequence). V dropped 5 bases and J dropped 6; count of bases not matched to a gene: 4.

V is TRBV28 and J is TRBJ1-5, with D possibly being TRBD1 (6 bases). The CDR3 has 15 residues. Germline values: CDR1 MDHEN, CDR2 SYDVKM. V shed 7 bases and J shed 6 bases, with 19 bases lying between them. CDR3 residues: CASILRPGDGQPQHF. In DNA, the CDR3 is TGTGCCAGCATCTTACGTCCAGGGGACGGTCAGCCCCAGCATTTT.

This clonotype was found a few times. J is TRBJ2-7 and V is TRBV12-3 or TRBV12-4; D is ambiguous. There are 12 residues in the CDR3. Deletions cut 2 bases from V and 3 bases from J, with 5 bases between. This chain's CDR3 is CASSLLDYEQYF. In DNA form, the CDR3 reads TGTGCCAGCAGTTTACTAGACTACGAGCAGTACTTC.

The gene calls are TRBV28 and TRBJ2-7; the match to TRBD1 covers 8 bases. Per germline, CDR1 MDHEN and CDR2 SYDVKM. The junction had 3 bases not matched to a gene; V was cut back by 1 base and J by 7 bases. CDR3 size: 13 residues. The CDR3 loop reads CASSLYRGWEQYF. The DNA for the CDR3 is TGTGCCAGCAGTTTATACAGGGGGTGGGAGCAGTACTTC. Full variable domain (outside the CDR3, taken from reference TRBV28 and TRBJ2-7): DVKVTQSSRYLVKRTGEKVFLECVQDMDHENMFWYRQDPGLGLRLIYFSYDVKMKEKGDIPEGYSVSREKKERFSLILESASTNQTSMYLCASSLYRGWEQYFGPGTRLTVT.

This chain joins TRBV6-1 and TRBJ2-7; 10 bases match TRBD1. Trimming at V came to 6 bases and at J to 2 bases, leaving 7 bases not matched to a gene. This CDR3 spans 15 amino acids. CDR1 is MNHNS and CDR2 is SASEGT in the germline V gene. CDR3 sequence: CASRKGTGATYEQYF. The CDR3 DNA is TGTGCCAGCAGAAAGGGGACAGGGGCTACCTACGAGCAGTACTTC.

V usage is TRBV11-2 and J usage is TRBJ2-2, with D possibly TRBD2 on 5 matching bases. This CDR3 is 14 amino acids long. With 6 bases removed from V and 6 bases from J, the gap between germline ends came to 14 bases. Germline CDR1 is SGHAT and CDR2 is FQNNGV. CDR3 in DNA: TGTGCCAGCAGTTTTGCCCGGGGTCCCGGGGAGCTGTTTTTT. Its translation: CASSFARGPGELFF.

V and J are TRBV7-3 and TRBJ2-1; no definite D call. This CDR3 is built from 13 residues. From germline, CDR1 is SGHTA and CDR2 FQGTGA. The V end lost 4 bases, the J end lost 9 bases, and 13 bases lay between the germline ends. In DNA form, the CDR3 reads TGTGCCAGCAGCTACGTCCCTGAGAGTGAGCAGTTCTTC. This sequence encodes CASSYVPESEQFF.

The J gene is TRBJ2-2, the V gene TRBV4-1, with D possibly TRBD1 on 5 matching bases. The CDR3 extends over 16 amino acids. The V and J ends lost 9 bases and 1 base respectively, with 18 bases between them. The V gene's germline CDR1 is MGHRA and CDR2 YSYEKL. The CDR3 DNA is TGCGCCAGTACCGATTATGGGGCAGGGAACACCGGGGAGCTGTTTTTT. Translating gives CASTDYGAGNTGELFF.

This clonotype was counted between two and nine times. J is TRBJ1-4 and V is TRBV25-1; D possibly corresponds to TRBD1 (5 bases). Trimming took 11 bases from V and 0 from J, leaving 13 bases between them. The germline V gene has CDR1 MGHDK and CDR2 SYGVNS. CDR3 length: 14 amino acids. CDR3: CAARGTATNEKLFF. DNA for the CDR3: TGTGCCGCTCGAGGGACTGCAACTAATGAAAAACTGTTTTTT.

This clonotype was detected only a few times. V gene TRBV29-1 combines with J gene TRBJ2-2; 7 bases agree with TRBD2. The J segment lost 5 bases and the V segment lost 3 bases, leaving 9 bases of the junction unmatched. Germline CDR1 and CDR2: SQVTM and ANQGSEA. This CDR3 has 15 amino acids. In DNA form, the CDR3 reads TGCAGCGTTGACGTGGGAGCGGGGATAACCGGGGAGCTGTTTTTT. Protein: CSVDVGAGITGELFF.

This clonotype has a handful of counts. The chain recombines TRBV28 with TRBJ2-1; 14 bases fit TRBD2. J lost 2 bases, V lost 5 bases, and 11 bases had no gene match. Germline lookup yields CDR1 MDHEN and CDR2 SYDVKM. CDR3 length: 19 amino acids. The CDR3 region is CASSPRRLAGGPTYNEQFF. In DNA, the CDR3 is TGTGCCAGCAGTCCTCGACGACTAGCGGGGGGGCCGACCTACAATGAGCAGTTCTTC.

This clonotype was seen repeatedly, ten times or more. Germline and junction disagree at one end, which may indicate a read error. The chain joins TRBV12-3 or TRBV12-4 to TRBJ1-1; D gene ambiguous. The CDR3 sequence is 13 residues long. The chain's CDR3 is CASSLAENTEAFF. The DNA for the CDR3 is TGCGCCAGCAGCTTGGCAGAGAACACTGAAGCTTTCTTT.

The genes are TRBV11-2 and TRBJ1-1; D is uncertain. This CDR3 is built from 11 residues. V was shortened by 3 bases and J by 8 bases, with 7 bases between the two germline ends. CDR1 and CDR2 from the germline V gene are SGHAT and FQNNGV. The CDR3 is CASSFWEEAFF. The CDR3 bases are TGTGCCAGCAGCTTCTGGGAAGAAGCTTTCTTT.

This clonotype has a handful of counts. The chain carries TRBV12-3 or TRBV12-4 and TRBJ1-2; 10 bases line up with TRBD1. The CDR3 spans 13 residues. V dropped 6 bases and J dropped 8; count of bases not matched to a gene: 6. The CDR3 region has the DNA TGTGCCAGCAGCCGACAGGGGGCCGGCGGCTACACCTTC. It is translated as CASSRQGAGGYTF.

This clonotype has only a few counts. The chain's CDR3 is CAISESRVAGLRSDTQYF. The CDR3 DNA is TGTGCCATCAGTGAGTCAAGAGTGGCAGGGTTGAGGTCAGATACGCAGTATTTT. V and J are TRBV10-3 and TRBJ2-3; D might be TRBD1 (5 bases). The germline CDR1 and CDR2 sequences are ENHRY and SYGVKD. V was shortened by 0 bases and J by 4 bases, with 20 bases between the two germline ends. The CDR3 covers 18 residues.

The chain employs TRBV5-1 and TRBJ1-1, with a weak D call TRBD1 (5 bases). The CDR3 has 17 amino acids. V dropped 4 bases and J dropped 0 bases, with 19 bases sitting between them. Germline V CDR1 and CDR2: SGHRS, YFSETQ. The CDR3 nucleotides are TGCGCCAGCAGCCCGGTGGGGGGGTCGGTGATGAACACTGAAGCTTTCTTT. Residues: CASSPVGGSVMNTEAFF.

The sample holds a few counts of this clonotype. The chain has TRBV24-1 and TRBJ2-1, with a weak D call TRBD2 (6 bases). The CDR3 is 14 amino acids. Germline values: CDR1 KGHDR, CDR2 SFDVKD. V was trimmed by 7 bases and J by 5 bases, leaving 14 bases between them. The DNA for the CDR3 is TGTGCCACCAGGGCGGGCGGGACTGACAATGAGCAGTTCTTC. It codes for CATRAGGTDNEQFF.

The sample holds one count of this clonotype. The chain recombines TRBV12-3 or TRBV12-4 with TRBJ2-2, with 8 bases aligning to TRBD2. The length of the CDR3 is 14 residues. The junction had 5 bases not matched to a gene; V was cut back by 5 bases and J by 6 bases. This chain's CDR3 is CASSPAGVPGELFF. CDR3 DNA sequence: TGTGCCAGCAGTCCAGCGGGGGTCCCCGGGGAGCTGTTTTTT.

This chain links TRBV7-9 with TRBJ1-2, with D perhaps TRBD1 (6 bases). The CDR3 is 14 amino acids. CDR1 is SEHNR and CDR2 is FQNEAQ in the germline V gene (reference sequence). Trimming took 0 bases from V and 4 from J, leaving 9 bases between them. The CDR3 sequence is CASSLAPGVYGYTF. CDR3 DNA sequence: TGTGCCAGCAGCTTAGCCCCAGGGGTCTATGGCTACACCTTC.

The chain employs TRBV7-8 and TRBJ2-3, with D perhaps matching TRBD2 (5 bases). V dropped 5 bases and J dropped 0 bases, with 9 bases sitting between them. Germline assignment: CDR1 SGHVS and CDR2 FQNEAQ. CDR3 length: 14 residues. DNA for the CDR3: TGTGCCAGCAGCCCCCAGCGGAGCACAGATACGCAGTATTTT. This sequence encodes CASSPQRSTDTQYF.

This clonotype has more than one count but fewer than ten. This rearrangement joins TRBV20-1 to TRBJ1-2; D unclear. The length of the CDR3 is 11 residues. CDR1 is DFQATT and CDR2 is SNEGSKA in the germline V gene (reference sequence). Trimming stripped 0 bases from V and 5 bases from J, with 4 bases between. In DNA form, the CDR3 reads TGCAGTGCTAGAGACAAGTATGGCTACACCTTC. This sequence encodes CSARDKYGYTF.

This sequence joins TRBV12-3 or TRBV12-4 and TRBJ2-2, with D tentatively TRBD2 (6 bases). The CDR3 length is 16 residues. With 1 base removed from V and 4 bases from J, the gap between germline ends came to 13 bases. CDR3 loop: CASSLGRGRRTGELFF. The CDR3 DNA follows: TGTGCCAGCAGTTTAGGGCGGGGTCGACGCACCGGGGAGCTGTTTTTT.